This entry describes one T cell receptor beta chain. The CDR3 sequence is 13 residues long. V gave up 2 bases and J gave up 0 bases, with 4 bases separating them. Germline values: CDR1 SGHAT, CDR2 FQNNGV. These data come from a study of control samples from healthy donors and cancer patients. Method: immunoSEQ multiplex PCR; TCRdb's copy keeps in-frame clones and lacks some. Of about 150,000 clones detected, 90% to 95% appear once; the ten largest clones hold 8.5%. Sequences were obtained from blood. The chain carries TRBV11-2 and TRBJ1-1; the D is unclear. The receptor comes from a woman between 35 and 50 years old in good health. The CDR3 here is CASSLLLNTEAFF. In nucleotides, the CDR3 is TGTGCCAGCAGCTTATTGTTGAACACTGAAGCTTTCTTT. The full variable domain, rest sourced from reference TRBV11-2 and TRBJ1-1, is EAGVAQSPRYKIIEKRQSVAFWCNPISGHATLYWYQQILGQGPKLLIQFQNNGVVDDSQLPKDRFSAERLKGVDSTLKIQPAKLEDSAVYLCASSLLLNTEAFFGQGTRLTVV.